The entry below describes one T cell receptor beta chain. The antigen is unknown. The junction departs from the called germline gene at one end, perhaps through a read error. iRepertoire HTBI primers and Arm-PCR of CDR3 regions built TCR beta libraries. TCRdb independently ran MiXCR on the multiplex PCR reads; one entry per CDR3 protein. The sample shows some 500,000 distinct CDR3 sequences, roughly 14% of them seen only once. The sample's time point: newly diagnosed GD, antithyroid drugs for less than 3 months. RNA from PBMCs was the source of the TCR library. This entry belongs to a study of regulatory T cells in long-lasting Graves disease. Notes on the study in general: With some 2,800 shared public clonotypes, persistent patients exceeded new patients, who shared about a thousand.

The data also belong to a second study, concerning T cells in Graves' hyperthyroidism and ophthalmopathy. According to that study: Uncontrolled infections, other autoimmune diseases, pregnancy or lactation led to exclusion of patients. HTBI primers were the set used in a first-round RT-PCR of the TCR CDR3.

Specimen: peripheral blood mononuclear cells (PBMCs), collected at new diagnosis, from a patient treated with antithyroid drugs. The origin of this receptor is a man between 25 and 39 years old with Graves disease.

In nucleotides, the CDR3 is TGTGCCAGTAGTATACGAGGAGGGGCCACTGAAGCTCTCTTT. Translation gives CASSIRGGATEALF. The chain carries TRBV19 and TRBJ1-1, with D possibly being TRBD1 (5 bases). Germline CDR1 reads LNHDA; CDR2 reads SQIVND (reference sequence). CDR3 size: 14 residues.